These T cell receptor beta chains were read from a single sample in a study of blood T cell repertoires in COVID-19. Assay: immunoSEQ multiplex PCR; the TCRdb copy retains only in-frame clones and omits some. The sample contains approximately 100,000 clones, roughly four fifths of which appear only once. Sequenced: peripheral blood. The receptors come from a man between 60 and 75 years old with acute or convalescent COVID-19. CDR3s include the opening cysteine and the closing phenylalanine or tryptophan. Each record gives: J gene, V gene, D gene, clone size, CDR3 DNA, CDR3 protein. The D gene is left open where the match is weak. Clone sizes are given selectively: once, few, many, or a class where the clone is expanded.

TRBJ1-2,TRBV7-9,-,-,TGTGCCAGCAGCCAGCCTTGGGGAGCTAACTATGGCTACACCTTC,CASSQPWGANYGYTF
TRBJ2-7,TRBV18,-,-,TGTGCCAGCTCACCAATGGCCCTGACAGGATCCTACGAGCAGTACTTC,CASSPMALTGSYEQYF
TRBJ1-1,TRBV7-3,-,-,TGTGCCAGCAGCCCGACACTGAACACTGAAGCTTTCTTT,CASSPTLNTEAFF
TRBJ1-6,TRBV7-2,TRBD1,few,TGTGCCAGCAGCTCAGGCACACAGGGGGCCCTCCACTTT,CASSSGTQGALHF
TRBJ2-7,TRBV6-5,-,-,TGTGCCAGCAGTTACTCGACGGGAAGCTCCTACGAGCAGTACTTC,CASSYSTGSSYEQYF
TRBJ1-4,TRBV7-9,-,-,TGTGCCAGCAGCTTAGGTATTGGGGCTGATTTGGAAAAACTGTTTTTT,CASSLGIGADLEKLFF
TRBJ2-1,TRBV6-1,TRBD1,-,TGTGCCAGCAGTGAAGCTGGACAGGGGCTAATCGGGCAGTTCTTC,CASSEAGQGLIGQFF
TRBJ2-1,TRBV7-9,TRBD2,-,TGTGCCAGCAGCGGACTTAAGGGACTAGCGGGAGTCAATGAGCAGTTCTTC,CASSGLKGLAGVNEQFF
TRBJ2-7,TRBV6-6,TRBD2,once,TGTGCCAGCAGTCACCCTTCTAGCGGGAGCTACGAGCAGTACTTC,CASSHPSSGSYEQYF
TRBJ1-2,TRBV27,-,-,TGTGCCAGCTATCCGTTCTCGGGGGGCCGGAGCTATGGCTACACCTTC,CASYPFSGGRSYGYTF
TRBJ1-2,TRBV3-1/TRBV3-2,-,-,TGTGCCAGCAGCCATTTTGACAGTCCCGGTGGCTACACCTTC,CASSHFDSPGGYTF
TRBJ1-2,TRBV27,-,-,TGTGCCAGCAGTGTCGACAGTAACTATGGCTACACCTTC,CASSVDSNYGYTF
TRBJ2-1,TRBV5-5,TRBD2,once,TGTGCCAGCAGCTTATGGGGAGCGGGGACCTACAATGAGCAGTTCTTC,CASSLWGAGTYNEQFF
TRBJ2-3,TRBV5-8,TRBD1,-,TGTGCCAGCAGCTTCAACAGGGGAGATACGCAGTATTTT,CASSFNRGDTQYF
TRBJ2-7,TRBV5-1,TRBD1,-,TGCGCCAGCCAGGGGGATTTGTTCTCCTACGAGCAGTACTTC,CASQGDLFSYEQYF
TRBJ1-1,TRBV7-3,TRBD1,-,TGTGCCAGCAGCTTAACCCGGGACAGGGAAGCTTTCTTT,CASSLTRDREAFF
TRBJ2-7,TRBV2,-,-,TGTGCCAGCAGGAATCCAGTATCCTACGAGCAGTACTTC,CASRNPVSYEQYF
TRBJ1-2,TRBV7-2,-,-,TGTGCCAGCAGCTTAGGGCTTCTAGGCTATGGCTACACCTTC,CASSLGLLGYGYTF
TRBJ1-6,TRBV19,TRBD1,-,TGTGCCAGTAGATTCGGGACAGACTATAATTCACCCCTCCACTTT,CASRFGTDYNSPLHF
TRBJ2-3,TRBV12-3/TRBV12-4,-,-,TGTGCCAGCAGTTCCCCCGGCACAGATACGCAGTATTTT,CASSSPGTDTQYF
TRBJ2-3,TRBV2,TRBD2,-,TGTGCCAGCAGTGAAGGGGCTAGCGGCCTCACAGATACGCAGTATTTT,CASSEGASGLTDTQYF
TRBJ1-1,TRBV6-5,-,once,TGTGCCAGCAGCTACGAGGGGAACACTGAAGCTTTCTTT,CASSYEGNTEAFF
TRBJ2-2,TRBV2,-,-,TGTGCCAGCAGCACGGACAGCGCGAACACCGGGGAGCTGTTTTTT,CASSTDSANTGELFF
TRBJ2-7,TRBV7-9,TRBD2,-,TGTGCCAGCAGCTTAGGACTAGCGGGAGGGCCTCTCTCCTACGAGCAGTACTTC,CASSLGLAGGPLSYEQYF
TRBJ2-1,TRBV7-2,TRBD2,-,TGTGCCAGCAGCCCCCGGACTAGCGGGAGTGGCAATGAGCAGTTCTTC,CASSPRTSGSGNEQFF
TRBJ1-5,TRBV4-2,TRBD1,-,TGTGCCAGCAGCCAAAACAGAGGGACAGCCAATCAGCCCCAGCATTTT,CASSQNRGTANQPQHF
TRBJ2-3,TRBV18,TRBD2,-,TGTGCCAGCTCACCATTAGCGGGGAGCACAGATACGCAGTATTTT,CASSPLAGSTDTQYF
TRBJ1-2,TRBV28,-,-,TGTGCCAGCAGTTTGGGCACAGGGTGGGGTGGCTACACCTTC,CASSLGTGWGGYTF
TRBJ1-2,TRBV3-1/TRBV3-2,-,few,TGTGCCAGCAGCCAAAAGACAGGCTCGGAGGTTGGCTACACCTTC,CASSQKTGSEVGYTF
TRBJ2-6,TRBV5-4,-,few,TGTGCCAGCAGCTCGGGCTCTGGGGCCAACGTCCTGACTTTC,CASSSGSGANVLTF
TRBJ1-6,TRBV6-5,-,few,TGTGCCAGCAGTTATCAGGTTTTTTCACCCCTCCACTTT,CASSYQVFSPLHF
TRBJ1-2,TRBV7-2,-,-,TGTGCCAGCAGCTCGCCCGGGACACCAAACTATGGCTACACCTTC,CASSSPGTPNYGYTF
TRBJ1-1,TRBV30,-,-,TGTGCCTGGAGTATACAGGGGAACACTGAAGCTTTCTTT,CAWSIQGNTEAFF
TRBJ2-2,TRBV5-4,-,-,TGTGCCAGCAGCCCTCAGGGCCACTACACCGGGGAGCTGTTTTTT,CASSPQGHYTGELFF
TRBJ1-5,TRBV3-1/TRBV3-2,TRBD1,-,TGTGCCAGCAGCCAAGACAAGCGGACAGGGATTAATCAGCCCCAGCATTTT,CASSQDKRTGINQPQHF
TRBJ1-4,TRBV5-1,-,-,TGCGCCAGCAGCCCCTCTCCGGGACTCTCTAATGAAAAACTGTTTTTT,CASSPSPGLSNEKLFF
TRBJ1-1,TRBV9,TRBD1,-,TGTGCCAGCAGCCCAACCGGGACAGCAAGGAACACTGAAGCTTTCTTT,CASSPTGTARNTEAFF
TRBJ1-5,TRBV5-1,-,once,TGCGCCAGCAGCCTCAATACAGGGTTCGGTCAGCCCCAGCATTTT,CASSLNTGFGQPQHF
TRBJ2-1,TRBV3-1/TRBV3-2,TRBD2,-,TGTGCCAGCAGCTCCACCGGGACTAGGATATTCTTC,CASSSTGTRIFF
TRBJ2-7,TRBV3-1/TRBV3-2,-,-,TGTGCCACCCAACGGGACAACTCCTACGAGCAGTACTTC,CATQRDNSYEQYF
TRBJ2-1,TRBV5-8,TRBD2,-,TGTGCCAGCAGCCCCCCAAGCGCTAGCGGGAGGGCGGGCAATGAGCAGTTCTTC,CASSPPSASGRAGNEQFF
TRBJ1-4,TRBV25-1,-,-,TGTGCCAGCTCCGGGACAATGAGTGAAAAACTGTTTTTT,CASSGTMSEKLFF
TRBJ1-1,TRBV11-2,TRBD1,-,TGTGCCAGCAGCCGGGACAGCGGAACTGAAGCTTTCTTT,CASSRDSGTEAFF
TRBJ1-3,TRBV11-2,-,-,TGTGCCAGCAGCTCCGCAGCCTTGGGGATGGGGCGGAACACCATATATTTT,CASSSAALGMGRNTIYF
TRBJ1-2,TRBV3-1/TRBV3-2,-,-,TGTGCCAGCAGCCAAGCCCGCGGGAACTATGGCTACACCTTC,CASSQARGNYGYTF
TRBJ2-1,TRBV6-5,TRBD2,-,TGTGCCAGCTTCGGCGGGGGGTACAATGAGCAGTTCTTC,CASFGGGYNEQFF
TRBJ2-3,TRBV4-3,-,-,TGCGCCAGCAGCCAAGCCCCTAATAGCGGAAGTTCCTCTAGCACAGATACGCAGTATTTT,CASSQAPNSGSSSSTDTQYF
TRBJ2-1,TRBV7-9,TRBD2,-,TGTGCCAGCAGCTTCCCCGGGACTAGCGACAATGAGCAGTTCTTC,CASSFPGTSDNEQFF
TRBJ1-6,TRBV5-1,-,few,TGCGCCAGCAGCTTGGGAGGGTTTAGTGCAAACTCCTATAATTCACCCCTCCACTTT,CASSLGGFSANSYNSPLHF
TRBJ1-2,TRBV29-1,-,-,TGCAGCGTTGTGACAGAACTCTATGGCTACACCTTC,CSVVTELYGYTF
TRBJ2-3,TRBV27,-,-,TGTGCCAGCAGGTATCCAGGCCCGGGGGATACGCAGTATTTT,CASRYPGPGDTQYF
TRBJ2-7,TRBV5-1,TRBD1,-,TGCGCCAGCAGCTCCGAACAGGGGGTTCAGCAGTACTTC,CASSSEQGVQQYF
TRBJ2-3,TRBV5-4,-,-,TGTGCCAGCAGCTTGGGCGTCAGCACAGATACGCAGTATTTT,CASSLGVSTDTQYF
TRBJ1-5,TRBV24-1,-,-,TGTGCCACCAGTGATTCCGGGGGGAATAATCAGCCCCAGCATTTT,CATSDSGGNNQPQHF
TRBJ1-6,TRBV5-1,-,-,TGCGCCAGCAGCTTGGCCGCGGGGGTGAATAATTCACCCCTCCACTTT,CASSLAAGVNNSPLHF
TRBJ2-5,TRBV11-3,TRBD1,-,TGTGCCAGCAGCGACGGGACAGGGCGGGAGACCCAGTACTTC,CASSDGTGRETQYF
TRBJ2-1,TRBV7-9,TRBD1,few,TGTGCCAGCAGCTTTCAGGGGGCAGGTCTCAATGAGCAGTTCTTC,CASSFQGAGLNEQFF
TRBJ1-3,TRBV18,-,few,TGTGCCAGCTCGCAGACTGCTACTGGAAACACCATATATTTT,CASSQTATGNTIYF
TRBJ1-2,TRBV20-1,TRBD1,-,TGCAGTGCTAGTCGAGGACAGGGGGTTTGGTATGGCTACACCTTC,CSASRGQGVWYGYTF